This T cell receptor (beta chain) was identified in a study of cytomegalovirus exposure and HLA in healthy donors. As to this clone: Its antigen is undetermined. A read error may account for a junction end that differs from germline.

Whole-study findings and limits: A highly shared variant cluster was judged a likely technical artifact.

From germline, CDR1 is SSHAT and CDR2 FNYEAQ (reference sequence). The CDR3 loop spans 15 amino acids. The PCR made use of 60 Vbeta and 13 Jbeta primers. Repertoires were generated with immunoSEQ multiplex PCR, while TCRdb's copy carries only in-frame clones and drops some. The data show some 150,000 clones, with over 80% seen just once and about 1.6% held by the top ten. The chain has TRBV7-7 and TRBJ2-5; D is perhaps TRBD1 (6 bases). The sequence was obtained from a man between 40 and 49 years old in good health and CMV-seronegative. Sequencing was performed on PBMCs. CDR3 sequence: CASSPGRGYQETQYF. The CDR3 bases are TGTGCTAGCAGCCCCGGAAGGGGGTACCAAGAGACCCAGTACTTC.